The 5 T cell receptor beta chains reported below all come from one sample, sequenced in a study of blood T cell repertoires in COVID-19. Repertoires were generated with immunoSEQ multiplex PCR, while TCRdb's copy carries only in-frame clones and drops some. The sample holds approximately 260,000 clones, roughly 83% seen once. Source material: peripheral blood. The receptors were gathered from a man in his 60s who had recovered from COVID-19.

J is TRBJ1-4 and V is TRBV19; 9 bases align to TRBD1. Germline assignment: CDR1 LNHDA and CDR2 SQIVND (reference sequence). Trimming at V came to 5 bases and at J to 7 bases, leaving 8 bases not matched to a gene. The CDR3 sequence is 15 residues long. CDR3 amino acids: CASSRRTGAGEKLFF. CDR3 DNA: TGTGCCAGTAGTCGCCGGACAGGGGCGGGTGAAAAACTGTTTTTT.

The chain couples TRBV16 to TRBJ1-3; the D is unclear. V shed 3 bases and J shed 3 bases, with 15 bases lying between them. CDR1 is KGHSY, CDR2 FQNENV, per germline. This CDR3 is 16 amino acids long. CDR3 in DNA: TGTGCCAGCAGCCACCCGGGCCCCCGGGATGGAAACACCATATATTTT. Its translation is CASSHPGPRDGNTIYF. Combining the CDR3 with reference TRBV16 and TRBJ1-3 gives the whole variable domain GEEVAQTPKHLVRGEGQKAKLYCAPIKGHSYVFWYQQVLKNEFKFLISFQNENVFDETGMPKERFSAKCLPNSPCSLEIQATKLEDSAVYFCASSHPGPRDGNTIYFGEGSWLTVV.

This rearrangement joins TRBV15 to TRBJ1-1; D is undetermined. The ends were cut back, 0 bases at V and 6 bases at J, with 17 bases in the middle. From germline, CDR1 is LNHNV and CDR2 YYDKDF (reference sequence). CDR3 length: 16 residues. This CDR3 is CATSRDLGGTEAEAFF. The CDR3 DNA is TGTGCCACCAGCAGAGATCTTGGAGGAACAGAAGCTGAAGCTTTCTTT. The full variable domain, completed using reference TRBV15 and TRBJ1-1, is DAMVIQNPRYQVTQFGKPVTLSCSQTLNHNVMYWYQQKSSQAPKLLFHYYDKDFNNEADTPDNFQSRRPNTSFCFLDIRSPGLGDTAMYLCATSRDLGGTEAEAFFGQGTRLTVV.

The table lists this clone with a few counts. This chain connects TRBV7-8 to TRBJ1-5, with D perhaps TRBD1 (6 bases). The CDR3 spans 15 residues. Trimming stripped 5 bases from V and 2 bases from J, with 13 bases between. Germline-derived CDR1 and CDR2 are SGHVS and FQNEAQ. Here the CDR3 reads CASSLTDRRNQPQHF. In nucleotides, the CDR3 is TGTGCCAGCAGCCTAACCGACAGGCGCAATCAGCCCCAGCATTTT. Variable domain in full (rest from reference TRBV7-8 and TRBJ1-5): GAGVSQSPRYKVAKRGQDVALRCDPISGHVSLFWYQQALGQGPEFLTYFQNEAQLDKSGLPSDRFFAERPEGSVSTLKIQRTQQEDSAVYLCASSLTDRRNQPQHFGDGTRLSIL.

This clone was picked up a small number of times. The chain is built from TRBV28 and TRBJ1-6; 9 bases agree with TRBD1. Germline V gene lookup returns CDR1 MDHEN and CDR2 SYDVKM. Trimming removed 8 bases from V and 13 bases from J; junction bases left unmatched: 6. The CDR3 has 12 residues. The CDR3 loop is CASAQGAAPLHF. Here the CDR3 DNA reads TGTGCCAGCGCACAGGGGGCGGCTCCCCTCCACTTT.